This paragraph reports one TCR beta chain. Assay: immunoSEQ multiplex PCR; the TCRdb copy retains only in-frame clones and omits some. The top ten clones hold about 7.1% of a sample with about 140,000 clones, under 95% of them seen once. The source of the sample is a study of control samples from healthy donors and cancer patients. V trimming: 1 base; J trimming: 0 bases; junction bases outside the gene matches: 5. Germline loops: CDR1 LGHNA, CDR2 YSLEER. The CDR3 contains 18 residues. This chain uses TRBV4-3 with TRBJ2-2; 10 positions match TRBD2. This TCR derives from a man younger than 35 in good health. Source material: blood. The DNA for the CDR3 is TGCGCCAGCAGCCAAGTGATAAGCGGGGGGGCGAACACCGGGGAGCTGTTTTTT. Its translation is CASSQVISGGANTGELFF.